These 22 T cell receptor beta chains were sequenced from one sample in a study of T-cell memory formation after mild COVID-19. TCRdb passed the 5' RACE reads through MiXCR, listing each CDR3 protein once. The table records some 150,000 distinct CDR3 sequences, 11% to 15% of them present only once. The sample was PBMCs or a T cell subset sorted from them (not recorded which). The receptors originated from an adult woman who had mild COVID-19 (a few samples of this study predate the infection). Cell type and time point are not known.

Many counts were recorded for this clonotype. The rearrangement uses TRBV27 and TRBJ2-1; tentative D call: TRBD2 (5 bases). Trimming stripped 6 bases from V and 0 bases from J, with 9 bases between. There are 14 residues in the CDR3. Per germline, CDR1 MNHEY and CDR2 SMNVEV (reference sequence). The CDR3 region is CASSPEGSYNEQFF. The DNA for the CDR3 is TGTGCCAGCAGCCCCGAGGGCTCCTACAATGAGCAGTTCTTC.

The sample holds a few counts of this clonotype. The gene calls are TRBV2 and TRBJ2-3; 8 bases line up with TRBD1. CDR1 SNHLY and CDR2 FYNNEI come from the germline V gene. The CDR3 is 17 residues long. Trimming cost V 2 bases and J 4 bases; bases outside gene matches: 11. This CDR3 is CASSERETGAEADTQYF. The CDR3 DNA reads TGTGCCAGCAGTGAACGGGAGACAGGGGCGGAGGCAGATACGCAGTATTTT.

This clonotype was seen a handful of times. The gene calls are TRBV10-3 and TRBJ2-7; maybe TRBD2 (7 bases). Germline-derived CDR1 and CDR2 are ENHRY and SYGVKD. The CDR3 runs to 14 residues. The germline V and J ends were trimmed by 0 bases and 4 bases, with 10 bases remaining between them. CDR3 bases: TGTGCCATCAGTGAGTCGGGAGGGGGATACGAGCAGTACTTC. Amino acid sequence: CAISESGGGYEQYF.

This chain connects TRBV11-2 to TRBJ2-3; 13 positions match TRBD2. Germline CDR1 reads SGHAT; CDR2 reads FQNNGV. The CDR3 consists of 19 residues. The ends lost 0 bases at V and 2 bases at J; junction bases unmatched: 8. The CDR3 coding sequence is TGTGCCAGCAGCTTAGATCCCCGGACTAGCGGGGGACTCACAGATACGCAGTATTTT. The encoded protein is CASSLDPRTSGGLTDTQYF. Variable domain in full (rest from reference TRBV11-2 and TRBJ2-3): EAGVAQSPRYKIIEKRQSVAFWCNPISGHATLYWYQQILGQGPKLLIQFQNNGVVDDSQLPKDRFSAERLKGVDSTLKIQPAKLEDSAVYLCASSLDPRTSGGLTDTQYFGPGTRLTVL.

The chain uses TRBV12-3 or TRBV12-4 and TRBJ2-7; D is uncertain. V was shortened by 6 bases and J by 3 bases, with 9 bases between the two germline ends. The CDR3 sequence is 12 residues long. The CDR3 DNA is TGTGCCAGCAGCTCGCGGTACTACGAGCAGTACTTC. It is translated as CASSSRYYEQYF.

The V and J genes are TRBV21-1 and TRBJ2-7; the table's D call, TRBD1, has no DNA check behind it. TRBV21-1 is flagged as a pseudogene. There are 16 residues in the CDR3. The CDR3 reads CASSNNRGPPDNEQYF. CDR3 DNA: TGTGCCAGCAGCAATAACAGGGGGCCTCCGGATAACGAGCAGTACTTC.

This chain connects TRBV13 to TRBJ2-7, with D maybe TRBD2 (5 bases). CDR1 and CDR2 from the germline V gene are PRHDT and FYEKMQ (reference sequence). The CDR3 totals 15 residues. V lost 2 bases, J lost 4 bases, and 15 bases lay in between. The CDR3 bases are TGTGCCAGCAGCTTAAGTTCGAGGGTTGAATACGAGCAGTACTTC. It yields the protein CASSLSSRVEYEQYF.

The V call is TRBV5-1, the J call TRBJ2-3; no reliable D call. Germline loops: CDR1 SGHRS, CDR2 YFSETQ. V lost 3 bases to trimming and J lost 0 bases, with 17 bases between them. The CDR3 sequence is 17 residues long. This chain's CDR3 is CASSYETTYPSTDTQYF. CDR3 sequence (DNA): TGCGCCAGCAGCTACGAGACGACTTATCCCAGCACAGATACGCAGTATTTT.

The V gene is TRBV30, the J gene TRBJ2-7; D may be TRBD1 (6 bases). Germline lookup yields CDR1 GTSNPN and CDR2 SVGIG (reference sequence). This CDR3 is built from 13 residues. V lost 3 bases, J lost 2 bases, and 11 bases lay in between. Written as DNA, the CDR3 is TGTGCCTGGAGCGGGGCAGGGGCCTACGAGCAGTACTTC. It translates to CAWSGAGAYEQYF.

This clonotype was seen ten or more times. CDR3 amino acids: CASSQEATSVKTQYF. The DNA for the CDR3 is TGCGCCAGCAGCCAAGAGGCTACTAGCGTGAAGACCCAGTACTTC. V gene TRBV4-3 combines with J gene TRBJ2-5, with 7 bases matching TRBD2. Looked up from germline, CDR1 is LGHNA and CDR2 is YSLEER. This CDR3 spans 15 amino acids. V lost 0 bases to trimming and J lost 6 bases; unmatched junction nucleotides: 7.

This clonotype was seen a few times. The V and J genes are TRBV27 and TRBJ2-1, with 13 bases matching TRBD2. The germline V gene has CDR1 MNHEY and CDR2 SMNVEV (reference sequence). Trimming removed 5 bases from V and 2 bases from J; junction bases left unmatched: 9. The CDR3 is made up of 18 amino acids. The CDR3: CASSAGTSGETPYNEQFF. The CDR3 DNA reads TGTGCCAGCAGTGCTGGGACTAGCGGGGAGACACCCTACAATGAGCAGTTCTTC.

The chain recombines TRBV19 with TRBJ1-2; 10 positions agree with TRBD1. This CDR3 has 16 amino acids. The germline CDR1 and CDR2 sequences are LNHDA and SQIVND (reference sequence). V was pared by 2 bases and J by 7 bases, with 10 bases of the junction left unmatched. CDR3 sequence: CASSILGQGLPGGYTF. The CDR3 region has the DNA TGTGCCAGTAGTATATTGGGACAGGGGCTCCCGGGTGGCTACACCTTC.

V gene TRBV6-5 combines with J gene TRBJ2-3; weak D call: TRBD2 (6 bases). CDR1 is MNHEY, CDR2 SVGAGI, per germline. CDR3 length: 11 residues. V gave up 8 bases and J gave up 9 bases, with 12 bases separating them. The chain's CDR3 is CASAGGRTQYF. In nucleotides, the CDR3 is TGTGCCAGCGCCGGGGGTCGGACGCAGTATTTT.

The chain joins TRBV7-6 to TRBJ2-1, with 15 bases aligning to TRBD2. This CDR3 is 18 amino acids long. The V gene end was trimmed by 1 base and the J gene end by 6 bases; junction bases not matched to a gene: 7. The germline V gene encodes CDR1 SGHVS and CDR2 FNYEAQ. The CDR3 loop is CASSLVNGLAGGINEQFF. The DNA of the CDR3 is TGTGCCAGCAGCTTAGTGAACGGACTAGCGGGAGGGATCAATGAGCAGTTCTTC.

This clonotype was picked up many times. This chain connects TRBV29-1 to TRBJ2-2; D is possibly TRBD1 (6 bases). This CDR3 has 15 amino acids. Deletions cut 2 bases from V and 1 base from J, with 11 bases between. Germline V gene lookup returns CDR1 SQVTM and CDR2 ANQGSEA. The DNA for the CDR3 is TGCAGCGTTGAATGGGGGACACGGAACACCGGGGAGCTGTTTTTT. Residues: CSVEWGTRNTGELFF.

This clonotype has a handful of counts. This chain's CDR3 is CASSSGTGAQQTVDGYTF. The CDR3 coding sequence is TGTGCCAGCAGTTCCGGGACAGGGGCCCAACAAACCGTGGATGGCTACACCTTC. The chain has TRBV12-3 or TRBV12-4 and TRBJ1-2; 10 bases match TRBD1. The CDR3 length is 18 residues. V shed 4 bases, J shed 6 bases, and the junction held 17 bases outside the gene matches.

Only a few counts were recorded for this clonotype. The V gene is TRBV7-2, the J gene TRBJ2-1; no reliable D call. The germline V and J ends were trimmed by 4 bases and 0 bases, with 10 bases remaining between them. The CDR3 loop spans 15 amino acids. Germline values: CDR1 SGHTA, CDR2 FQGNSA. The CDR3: CASSSEPSSYNEQFF. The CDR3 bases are TGTGCCAGCAGCTCCGAGCCTAGCTCCTACAATGAGCAGTTCTTC.

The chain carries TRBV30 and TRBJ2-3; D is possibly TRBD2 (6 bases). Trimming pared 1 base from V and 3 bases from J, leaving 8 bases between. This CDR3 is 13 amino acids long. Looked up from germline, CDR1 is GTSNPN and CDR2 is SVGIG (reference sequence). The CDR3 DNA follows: TGTGCCTGGAGTGGTGGGACTACAGATACGCAGTATTTT. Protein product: CAWSGGTTDTQYF.

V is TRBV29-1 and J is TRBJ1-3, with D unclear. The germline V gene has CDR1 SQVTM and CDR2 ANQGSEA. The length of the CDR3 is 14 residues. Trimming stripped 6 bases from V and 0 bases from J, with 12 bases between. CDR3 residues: CSVLFSSSGNTIYF. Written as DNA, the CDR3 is TGCAGCGTCCTATTCTCATCCTCTGGAAACACCATATATTTT.

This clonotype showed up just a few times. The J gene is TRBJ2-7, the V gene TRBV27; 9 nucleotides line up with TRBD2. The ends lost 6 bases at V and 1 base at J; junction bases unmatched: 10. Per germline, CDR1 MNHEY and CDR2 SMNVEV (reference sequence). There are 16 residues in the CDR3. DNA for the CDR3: TGTGCCAGCAGGAAAATCGGCGGGAGGGGTTCCTACGAGCAGTACTTC. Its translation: CASRKIGGRGSYEQYF.

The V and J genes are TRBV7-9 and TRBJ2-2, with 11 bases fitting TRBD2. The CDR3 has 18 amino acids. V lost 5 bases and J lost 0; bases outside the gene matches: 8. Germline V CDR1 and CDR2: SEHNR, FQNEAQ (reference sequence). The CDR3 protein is CASSTTGTSGPNTGELFF. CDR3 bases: TGTGCCAGCAGCACCACCGGGACTAGCGGCCCGAACACCGGGGAGCTGTTTTTT. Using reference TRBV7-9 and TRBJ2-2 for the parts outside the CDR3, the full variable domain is DTGVSQNPRHKITKRGQNVTFRCDPISEHNRLYWYRQTLGQGPEFLTYFQNEAQLEKSRLLSDRFSAERPKGSFSTLEIQRTEQGDSAMYLCASSTTGTSGPNTGELFFGEGSRLTVL.

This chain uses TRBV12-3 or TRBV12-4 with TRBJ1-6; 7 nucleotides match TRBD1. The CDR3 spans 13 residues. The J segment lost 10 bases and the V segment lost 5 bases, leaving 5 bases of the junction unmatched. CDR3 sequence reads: CASSVTGESPLHF. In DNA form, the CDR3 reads TGTGCCAGCAGTGTAACAGGGGAATCACCCCTCCACTTT.